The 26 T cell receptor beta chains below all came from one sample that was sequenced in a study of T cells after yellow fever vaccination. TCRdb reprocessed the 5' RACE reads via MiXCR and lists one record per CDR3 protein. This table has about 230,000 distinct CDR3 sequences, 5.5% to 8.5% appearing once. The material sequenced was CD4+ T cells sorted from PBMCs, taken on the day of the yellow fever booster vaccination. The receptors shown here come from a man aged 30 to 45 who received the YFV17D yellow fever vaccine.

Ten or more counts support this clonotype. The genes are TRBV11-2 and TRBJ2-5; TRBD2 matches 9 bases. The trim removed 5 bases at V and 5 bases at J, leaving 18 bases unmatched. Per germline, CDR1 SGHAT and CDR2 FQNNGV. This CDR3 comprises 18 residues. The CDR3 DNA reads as TGTGCCAGCAGCCCACGGTTAGCGGGAGTAATGGGTTCGGAGACCCAGTACTTC. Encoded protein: CASSPRLAGVMGSETQYF.

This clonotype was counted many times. The CDR3 DNA follows: TGTGCCAGCAGCCGACAAGAGACCCAGTACTTC. Translated: CASSRQETQYF. The chain uses TRBV14 and TRBJ2-5; D gene unclear. The ends were cut back, 4 bases at V and 2 bases at J, with 2 bases in the middle. The germline gives CDR1 SGHDN, CDR2 FVKESK. The CDR3 extends over 11 amino acids.

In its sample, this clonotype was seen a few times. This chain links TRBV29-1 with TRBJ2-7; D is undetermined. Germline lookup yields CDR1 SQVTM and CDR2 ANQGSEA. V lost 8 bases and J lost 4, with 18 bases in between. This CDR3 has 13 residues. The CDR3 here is CSLALGRHYEQYF. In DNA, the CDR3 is TGCAGCTTAGCCCTCGGACGGCATTACGAGCAGTACTTC.

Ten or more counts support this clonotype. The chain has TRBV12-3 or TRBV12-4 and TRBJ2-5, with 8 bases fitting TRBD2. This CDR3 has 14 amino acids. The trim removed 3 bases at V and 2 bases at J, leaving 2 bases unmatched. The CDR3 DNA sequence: TGTGCCAGCAGTTTCGGGGGGGGACAAGAGACCCAGTACTTC. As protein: CASSFGGGQETQYF.

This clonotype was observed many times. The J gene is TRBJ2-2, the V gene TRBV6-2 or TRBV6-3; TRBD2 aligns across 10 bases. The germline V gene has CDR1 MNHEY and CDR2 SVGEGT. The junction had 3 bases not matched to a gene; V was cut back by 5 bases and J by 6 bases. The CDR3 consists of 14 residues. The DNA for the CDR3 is TGTGCCAGCAGTCTAGCGGGAGCCGCCGGGGAGCTGTTTTTT. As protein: CASSLAGAAGELFF.

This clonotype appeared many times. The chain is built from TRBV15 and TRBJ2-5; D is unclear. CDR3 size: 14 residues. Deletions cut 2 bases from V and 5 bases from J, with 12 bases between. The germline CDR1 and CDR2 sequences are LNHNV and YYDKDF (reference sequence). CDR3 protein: CATSRSTRRETQYF. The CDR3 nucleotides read TGTGCCACCAGCAGATCGACCCGGCGGGAGACCCAGTACTTC.

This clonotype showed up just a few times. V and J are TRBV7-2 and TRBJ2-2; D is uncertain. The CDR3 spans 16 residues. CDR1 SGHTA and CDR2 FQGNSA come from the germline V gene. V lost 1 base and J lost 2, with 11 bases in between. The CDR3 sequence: CASSLESGKNTGELFF. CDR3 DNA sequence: TGTGCCAGCAGCTTAGAGTCGGGTAAAAACACCGGGGAGCTGTTTTTT.

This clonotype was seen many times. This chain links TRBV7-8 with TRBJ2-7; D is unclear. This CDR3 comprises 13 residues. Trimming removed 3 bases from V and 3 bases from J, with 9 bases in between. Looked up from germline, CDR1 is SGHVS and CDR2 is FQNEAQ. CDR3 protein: CASSFSQFYEQYF. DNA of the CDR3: TGTGCCAGCAGCTTCAGCCAATTCTACGAGCAGTACTTC.

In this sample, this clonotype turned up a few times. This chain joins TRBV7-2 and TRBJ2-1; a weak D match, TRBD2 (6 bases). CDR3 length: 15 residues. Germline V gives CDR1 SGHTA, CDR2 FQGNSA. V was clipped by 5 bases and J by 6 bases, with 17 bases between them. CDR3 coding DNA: TGTGCCAGCAGCCTACGGGGGTTCATGGGCAATGAGCAGTTCTTC. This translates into CASSLRGFMGNEQFF.

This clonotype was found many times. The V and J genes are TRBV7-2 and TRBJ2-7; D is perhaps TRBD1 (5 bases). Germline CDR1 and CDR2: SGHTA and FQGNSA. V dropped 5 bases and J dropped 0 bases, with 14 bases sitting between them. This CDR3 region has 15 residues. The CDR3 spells CASSHRTASSYEQYF. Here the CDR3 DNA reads TGTGCCAGCAGCCACAGGACGGCATCCTCCTACGAGCAGTACTTC.

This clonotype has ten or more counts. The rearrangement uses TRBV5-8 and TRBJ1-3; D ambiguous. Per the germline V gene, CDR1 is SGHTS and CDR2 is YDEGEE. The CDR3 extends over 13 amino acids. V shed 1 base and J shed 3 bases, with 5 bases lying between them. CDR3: CASSLNSGNTIYF. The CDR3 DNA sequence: TGTGCCAGCAGCTTGAACAGTGGAAACACCATATATTTT.

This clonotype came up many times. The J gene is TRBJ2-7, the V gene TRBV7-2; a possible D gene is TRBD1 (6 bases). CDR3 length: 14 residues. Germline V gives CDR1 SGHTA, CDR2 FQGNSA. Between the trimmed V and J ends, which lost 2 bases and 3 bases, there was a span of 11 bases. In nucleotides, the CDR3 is TGTGCCAGCAGCTTAACCACAGGGAACTACGAGCAGTACTTC. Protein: CASSLTTGNYEQYF.

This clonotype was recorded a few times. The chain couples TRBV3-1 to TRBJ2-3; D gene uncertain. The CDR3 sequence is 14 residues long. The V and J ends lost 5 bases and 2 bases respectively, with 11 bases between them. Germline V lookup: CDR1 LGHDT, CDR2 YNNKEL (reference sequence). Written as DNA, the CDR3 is TGTGCCAGCAGCTCGTGGCGGAACACAGATACGCAGTATTTT. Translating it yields CASSSWRNTDTQYF.

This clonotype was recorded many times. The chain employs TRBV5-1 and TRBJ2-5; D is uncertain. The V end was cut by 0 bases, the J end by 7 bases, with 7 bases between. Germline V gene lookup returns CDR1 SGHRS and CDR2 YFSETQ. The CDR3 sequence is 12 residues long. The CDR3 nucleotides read TGCGCCAGCAGCTTGGAAGACGCGACCCAGTACTTC. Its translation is CASSLEDATQYF.

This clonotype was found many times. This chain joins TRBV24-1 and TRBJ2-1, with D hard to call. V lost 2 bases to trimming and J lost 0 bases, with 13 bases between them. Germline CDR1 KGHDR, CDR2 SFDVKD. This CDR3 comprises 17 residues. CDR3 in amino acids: CATSDYTAKSSYNEQFF. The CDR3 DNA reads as TGTGCCACCAGTGATTACACAGCCAAGAGCTCCTACAATGAGCAGTTCTTC.

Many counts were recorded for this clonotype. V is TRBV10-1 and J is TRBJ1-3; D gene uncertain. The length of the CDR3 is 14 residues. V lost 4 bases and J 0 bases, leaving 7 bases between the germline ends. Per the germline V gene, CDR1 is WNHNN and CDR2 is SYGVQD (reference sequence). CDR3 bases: TGCGCCAGCAGTGGAGATCTCTCTGGAAACACCATATATTTT. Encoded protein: CASSGDLSGNTIYF.

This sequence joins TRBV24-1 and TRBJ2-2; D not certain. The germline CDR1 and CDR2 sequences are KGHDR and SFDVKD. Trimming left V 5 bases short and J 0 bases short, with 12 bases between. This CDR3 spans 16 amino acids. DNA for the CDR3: TGTGCCACCAGTGTTGTAGGGCTCGCGAACACCGGGGAGCTGTTTTTT. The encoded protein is CATSVVGLANTGELFF.

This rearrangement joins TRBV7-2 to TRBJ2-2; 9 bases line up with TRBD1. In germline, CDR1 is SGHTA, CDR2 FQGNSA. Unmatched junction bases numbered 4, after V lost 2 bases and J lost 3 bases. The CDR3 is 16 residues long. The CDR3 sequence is CASSLLGQGYTGELFF. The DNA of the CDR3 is TGTGCCAGCAGCTTACTCGGACAGGGGTACACCGGGGAGCTGTTTTTT.

CDR3: CSAGRLAGGSYNEQFF. The CDR3 DNA follows: TGCAGTGCTGGACGATTAGCGGGAGGCTCCTACAATGAGCAGTTCTTC. V is TRBV20-1 and J is TRBJ2-1, with TRBD2 matching 10 bases. Per germline, CDR1 DFQATT and CDR2 SNEGSKA (reference sequence). After removal of 5 bases from V and 0 bases from J, the junction contained 7 bases not matched to a gene. This CDR3 has 16 amino acids.

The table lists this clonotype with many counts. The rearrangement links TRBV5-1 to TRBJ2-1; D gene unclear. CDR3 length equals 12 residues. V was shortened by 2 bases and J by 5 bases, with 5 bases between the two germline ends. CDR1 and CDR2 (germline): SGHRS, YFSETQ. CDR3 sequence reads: CASSFTDNEQFF. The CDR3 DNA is TGCGCCAGCAGCTTCACAGACAATGAGCAGTTCTTC.

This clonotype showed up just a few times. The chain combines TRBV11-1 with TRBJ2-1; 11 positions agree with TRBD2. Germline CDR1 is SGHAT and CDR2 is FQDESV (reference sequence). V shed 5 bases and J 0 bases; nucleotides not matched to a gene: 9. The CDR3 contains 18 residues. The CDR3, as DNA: TGTGCCAGCAGCCCACGACTAACTAGCGGGGGCTCCTACAATGAGCAGTTCTTC. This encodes CASSPRLTSGGSYNEQFF. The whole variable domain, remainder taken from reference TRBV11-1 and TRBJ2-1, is EAEVAQSPRYKITEKSQAVAFWCDPISGHATLYWYRQILGQGPELLVQFQDESVVDDSQLPKDRFSAERLKGVDSTLKIQPAELGDSAMYLCASSPRLTSGGSYNEQFFGPGTRLTVL.

The CDR3 region has the DNA TGTGCCAGCAGCCCCGTGACTGGAAACACCATATATTTT. Translated: CASSPVTGNTIYF. This rearrangement joins TRBV3-1 to TRBJ1-3; D not resolved. This CDR3 has 13 residues. Trimming pared 4 bases from V and 2 bases from J, leaving 6 bases between. Germline CDR1 LGHDT, CDR2 YNNKEL (reference sequence).

CDR3 sequence: CASSLRDRDETQYF. The CDR3, as DNA: TGTGCCAGCAGCTTACGGGACAGGGATGAGACCCAGTACTTC. The chain employs TRBV11-3 and TRBJ2-5; TRBD1 aligns across 9 bases. The CDR3 totals 14 residues. Unmatched junction bases numbered 3, after V lost 2 bases and J lost 5 bases. Per germline, CDR1 SGHNT and CDR2 YENEEA.

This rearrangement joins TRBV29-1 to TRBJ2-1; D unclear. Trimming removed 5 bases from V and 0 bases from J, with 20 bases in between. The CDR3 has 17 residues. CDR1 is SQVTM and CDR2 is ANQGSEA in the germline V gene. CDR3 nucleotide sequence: TGCAGCGTTCGAACGTGGGCAAAAGGGTTCTCCTACAATGAGCAGTTCTTC. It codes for CSVRTWAKGFSYNEQFF.

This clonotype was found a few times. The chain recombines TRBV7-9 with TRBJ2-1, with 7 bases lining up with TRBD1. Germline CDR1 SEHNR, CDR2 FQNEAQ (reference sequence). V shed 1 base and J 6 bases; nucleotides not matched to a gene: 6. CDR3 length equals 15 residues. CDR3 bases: TGTGCCAGCAGCTTAGGGACAGGAGGTTCCAATGAGCAGTTCTTC. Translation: CASSLGTGGSNEQFF.

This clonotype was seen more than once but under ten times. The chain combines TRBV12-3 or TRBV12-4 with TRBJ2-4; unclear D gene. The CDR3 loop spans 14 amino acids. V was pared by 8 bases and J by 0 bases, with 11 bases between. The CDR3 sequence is CASGASVAKNIQYF. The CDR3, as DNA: TGTGCCAGCGGCGCGTCAGTAGCCAAAAACATTCAGTACTTC.